The subject of this entry is one T cell receptor beta chain. Its antigen is not known. TCR alpha and beta CDR3 regions were amplified from RNA using iRepertoire nested multiplex PCR. MiXCR was run by TCRdb on the multiplex PCR reads, yielding one entry per CDR3 protein. Of fewer than 500,000 distinct CDR3 sequences in the sample, roughly two fifths were seen once. This sample is part of a study of glioma-infiltrating T cells. Study summary: Presurgical dexamethasone in glioma patients lasted six or fewer days.

Germline values: CDR1 LGHDT, CDR2 YNNKEL (reference sequence). Trimming stripped 1 base from V and 4 bases from J, with 16 bases between. The CDR3 runs 16 residues. The study's findings and limits: Shared blood CDR3 signature motifs marked patients with low tissue-blood divergence. Non-neoplastic patients had below-expected tissue-blood divergence, while all gliomas exceeded expectation.

The sequencing sample was made of glioma tissue, nonneoplastic brain tissue, or PBMCs (not recorded which). J is TRBJ1-2 and V is TRBV3-1, with D possibly being TRBD1 (5 bases). This clonotype was sampled from a human donor with low-grade glioma or glioblastoma, undergoing nonglioma brain surgery, or in good health (not recorded which). The CDR3 spells CASSQGPDTSTYGYTF. CDR3 DNA sequence: TGTGCCAGCAGCCAAGGTCCGGACACATCGACCTATGGCTACACCTTC.